This T cell receptor (beta chain) was obtained from a study of T cells in Graves' hyperthyroidism and ophthalmopathy. Germline V CDR1 and CDR2: MNHEY, SVGEGT. Trimming shortened V by 4 bases and J by 5 bases, and 14 bases separated the two germline ends. This CDR3 comprises 14 residues. In its sample, this clonotype was seen many times. The TCR beta CDR3 regions underwent amplification using RNA transcripts as the source. HTBI primers drove first-round RT-PCR of the TCR CDR3. TCRdb reprocessed the multiplex PCR reads via MiXCR and lists one record per CDR3 protein. The top ten hold 45% to 50% of the sample, which has some 530,000 distinct CDR3 sequences, approximately 23% seen once. Subjects with ophthalmopathy showed a Clinical Activity Score no lower than 3, a NOSPECS grade no lower than 4, and a duration shorter than 3 months.

The receptor comes from a woman in her seventies with Graves' ophthalmopathy. The rearrangement joins TRBV6-2 or TRBV6-3 to TRBJ2-5; D may be TRBD2 (5 bases). Sequenced input: blood. The CDR3 reads CASSLRPGLETQYF. The CDR3 region has the DNA TGTGCCAGCAGTTTACGTCCGGGATTGGAGACCCAGTACTTC.